Listed below are T cell receptor beta chains from one sample, sequenced in a study of blood T cell repertoires in COVID-19. Data came from immunoSEQ multiplex PCR; TCRdb stores just in-frame clones and leaves some out. Among 70,000 to 75,000 clones, more than 75% were seen once, and the ten largest hold about 9.8%. Specimen: peripheral blood. Receptors were obtained from a human donor in a cohort sampled during active COVID-19. Each CDR3 is given with its conserved first and last residue.

cdr3_aa: CASSEGRGADTQYF
v_call: TRBV9
j_call: TRBJ2-3

cdr3_aa: CASSHRGNQPQHF
v_call: TRBV28
j_call: TRBJ1-5

cdr3_aa: CASSSAGLAGDIGELFF
v_call: TRBV6-2/TRBV6-3
j_call: TRBJ2-2

cdr3_aa: CASSQASRGRGTDTQYF
v_call: TRBV4-3
j_call: TRBJ2-3

cdr3_aa: CASSQDRQGSRETQYF
v_call: TRBV4-2
j_call: TRBJ2-5

cdr3_aa: CASSLLGPLTSFSGNTIYF
v_call: TRBV7-9
j_call: TRBJ1-3

cdr3_aa: CASSLTRGSLDNEQFF
v_call: TRBV7-2
j_call: TRBJ2-1

cdr3_aa: CASSTATGETQYF
v_call: TRBV7-6
j_call: TRBJ2-5

cdr3_aa: CASSSNLAGGLDEQFF
v_call: TRBV7-3
j_call: TRBJ2-1

cdr3_aa: CASSSPSQRYNEQFF
v_call: TRBV28
j_call: TRBJ2-1

cdr3_aa: CSVRQGAGNTIYF
v_call: TRBV29-1
j_call: TRBJ1-3

cdr3_aa: CASSLRASGTSTDTQYF
v_call: TRBV7-8
j_call: TRBJ2-3

cdr3_aa: CASSMVGVLGNSPLHF
v_call: TRBV19
j_call: TRBJ1-6

cdr3_aa: CASSEAGGFTEAFF
v_call: TRBV6-1
j_call: TRBJ1-1

cdr3_aa: CASSPMNTEAFF
v_call: TRBV18
j_call: TRBJ1-1

cdr3_aa: CASSLGRSAEKLFF
v_call: TRBV5-1
j_call: TRBJ1-4

cdr3_aa: CASGLSNTDTQYF
v_call: TRBV12-5
j_call: TRBJ2-3

cdr3_aa: CASSYRRQPQHF
v_call: TRBV19
j_call: TRBJ1-5

cdr3_aa: CASSLTRESRNQPQHF
v_call: TRBV5-6
j_call: TRBJ1-5

cdr3_aa: CASSKEARLAGNNEQFF
v_call: TRBV21-1
j_call: TRBJ2-1

cdr3_aa: CASSPQREAREFF
v_call: TRBV27
j_call: TRBJ2-1

cdr3_aa: CASSLEAGRGYTF
v_call: TRBV7-9
j_call: TRBJ1-2

cdr3_aa: CASSPGTGATQYF
v_call: TRBV6-5
j_call: TRBJ2-5

cdr3_aa: CASSPSGPLGYEQYF
v_call: TRBV28
j_call: TRBJ2-7

cdr3_aa: CASSPMTGGAYEQYF
v_call: TRBV5-1
j_call: TRBJ2-7

cdr3_aa: CASSHGTNYEQYF
v_call: TRBV19
j_call: TRBJ2-7

cdr3_aa: CASSPSSVPGTEAFF
v_call: TRBV18
j_call: TRBJ1-1

cdr3_aa: CASSIPGGGETQYF
v_call: TRBV5-5
j_call: TRBJ2-5

cdr3_aa: CATSRDGGGRQETQYF
v_call: TRBV15
j_call: TRBJ2-5

cdr3_aa: CASSTSGRNEQFF
v_call: TRBV5-6
j_call: TRBJ2-1

cdr3_aa: CTSRQGTTDTQYF
v_call: TRBV1
j_call: TRBJ2-3

cdr3_aa: CASSAITSGHGYEQYF
v_call: TRBV28
j_call: TRBJ2-7

cdr3_aa: CASNYRDKGNQPQHF
v_call: TRBV6-5
j_call: TRBJ1-5

cdr3_aa: CAGSRGDRPLTGELFF
v_call: TRBV3-1/TRBV3-2
j_call: TRBJ2-2

cdr3_aa: CAWSRTGENSPLHF
v_call: TRBV30
j_call: TRBJ1-6

cdr3_aa: CASSSQLVEGVMETQYF
v_call: TRBV28
j_call: TRBJ2-5

cdr3_aa: CASNRPGQNYEQYF
v_call: TRBV2
j_call: TRBJ2-7

cdr3_aa: CASSLRGTYEQYF
v_call: TRBV6-6
j_call: TRBJ2-7

cdr3_aa: CASSLGGVSYEQYF
v_call: TRBV28
j_call: TRBJ2-7

cdr3_aa: CASGQGAWGETQYF
v_call: TRBV27
j_call: TRBJ2-5

cdr3_aa: CASSPEGAGISYEQYF
v_call: TRBV18
j_call: TRBJ2-7

cdr3_aa: CASSPQGMETQYF
v_call: TRBV5-1
j_call: TRBJ2-5

cdr3_aa: CASSADLSSYEQYF
v_call: TRBV27
j_call: TRBJ2-7

cdr3_aa: CASSPETGSGEKLFF
v_call: TRBV4-3
j_call: TRBJ1-4

cdr3_aa: CATSEAGGAYEQYF
v_call: TRBV24-1
j_call: TRBJ2-7

cdr3_aa: CASSAAGTGPEKLFF
v_call: TRBV9
j_call: TRBJ1-4

cdr3_aa: CSVEGGRETQYF
v_call: TRBV29-1
j_call: TRBJ2-5

cdr3_aa: CASSLGQSQETQYF
v_call: TRBV5-1
j_call: TRBJ2-5

cdr3_aa: CASSLTGNTGELFF
v_call: TRBV5-1
j_call: TRBJ2-2

cdr3_aa: CASGRTASNEKLFF
v_call: TRBV6-5
j_call: TRBJ1-4